The 7 T cell receptor beta chains presented below share a single source sample, sequenced in a study of blood T cells in healthy people across ages. Using a J-beta primer mix together with a sample-barcoded 5' primer, a second PCR was run for about 7 to 12 cycles. TCRdb independently ran MiXCR on the 5' RACE reads; one entry per CDR3 protein. The profile covers around 780,000 distinct CDR3 sequences, with 20% to 30% appearing a single time and under 3% taken by the ten largest. These data were also reused for a study on T cells of mothers and their children.

Material: blood. The receptors originated from a boy aged 5-17 years in good health.

The rearrangement joins TRBV15 to TRBJ1-2; maybe TRBD1 (5 bases). Deletions cut 3 bases from V and 3 bases from J, with 14 bases between. Germline V CDR1 and CDR2: LNHNV, YYDKDF (reference sequence). The CDR3 spans 15 residues. This CDR3 reads CATSSGGALDYGYTF. Here the CDR3 DNA reads TGTGCCACCAGCAGTGGAGGGGCACTGGACTATGGCTACACCTTC.

This clonotype has more than one count but fewer than ten. V usage is TRBV7-9 and J usage is TRBJ2-3, with 7 bases that match TRBD2. Unmatched junction bases numbered 6, after V lost 3 bases and J lost 6 bases. The CDR3 has 14 residues. Per the germline V gene, CDR1 is SEHNR and CDR2 is FQNEAQ (reference sequence). The CDR3 loop reads CASSFSRGEDTQYF. The CDR3 coding sequence is TGTGCCAGCAGCTTTTCACGGGGGGAGGATACGCAGTATTTT. Combining the CDR3 with reference TRBV7-9 and TRBJ2-3 gives the whole variable domain DTGVSQNPRHKITKRGQNVTFRCDPISEHNRLYWYRQTLGQGPEFLTYFQNEAQLEKSRLLSDRFSAERPKGSFSTLEIQRTEQGDSAMYLCASSFSRGEDTQYFGPGTRLTVL.

The rearrangement joins TRBV6-2 or TRBV6-3 to TRBJ2-7; the D gene could be TRBD1 or TRBD2 (5 bases each). The ends were cut back, 9 bases at V and 2 bases at J, with 5 bases in the middle. The CDR3 has 10 residues. Germline CDR1 is MNHEY and CDR2 is SVGEGT. Here the CDR3 reads CARGAYEQYF. Written as DNA, the CDR3 is TGTGCCAGGGGGGCCTACGAGCAGTACTTC.

This clonotype has a handful of counts. The chain employs TRBV5-1 and TRBJ2-5, with D unresolved. Trimming took off 1 base at V and 1 base at J, with 8 bases between the two ends. This CDR3 spans 14 amino acids. Germline loops: CDR1 SGHRS, CDR2 YFSETQ. This CDR3 reads CASSLHHPQETQYF. CDR3 DNA: TGCGCCAGCAGCTTGCACCACCCCCAAGAGACCCAGTACTTC.

The rearrangement uses TRBV7-8 and TRBJ2-3; D is possibly TRBD2 (6 bases). The V and J ends lost 2 bases and 4 bases respectively, with 16 bases between them. The germline V gene encodes CDR1 SGHVS and CDR2 FQNEAQ. This CDR3 spans 16 amino acids. The CDR3 sequence: CASSLNLAGGPDTQYF. CDR3 bases: TGTGCCAGCAGCTTAAACTTAGCCGGGGGACCAGATACGCAGTATTTT.

This clonotype was seen a handful of times. The gene calls are TRBV20-1 and TRBJ2-1; D perhaps matches TRBD1 (5 bases). Trimming shortened V by 6 bases and J by 0 bases, and 15 bases separated the two germline ends. This CDR3 spans 15 amino acids. The germline CDR1 and CDR2 sequences are DFQATT and SNEGSKA (reference sequence). CDR3 loop: CSAIKSGFSYNEQFF. The CDR3, as DNA: TGCAGTGCAATAAAATCAGGGTTCTCCTACAATGAGCAGTTCTTC.

This sequence joins TRBV29-1 and TRBJ1-5, with 9 positions matching TRBD1. The ends lost 4 bases at V and 7 bases at J; junction bases unmatched: 17. CDR1 is SQVTM and CDR2 is ANQGSEA in the germline V gene. The CDR3 has 17 amino acids. This CDR3 reads CSVVDPPGQGFGQPQHF. The CDR3 nucleotides read TGCAGCGTTGTAGATCCCCCGGGACAGGGATTCGGCCAGCCCCAGCATTTT.